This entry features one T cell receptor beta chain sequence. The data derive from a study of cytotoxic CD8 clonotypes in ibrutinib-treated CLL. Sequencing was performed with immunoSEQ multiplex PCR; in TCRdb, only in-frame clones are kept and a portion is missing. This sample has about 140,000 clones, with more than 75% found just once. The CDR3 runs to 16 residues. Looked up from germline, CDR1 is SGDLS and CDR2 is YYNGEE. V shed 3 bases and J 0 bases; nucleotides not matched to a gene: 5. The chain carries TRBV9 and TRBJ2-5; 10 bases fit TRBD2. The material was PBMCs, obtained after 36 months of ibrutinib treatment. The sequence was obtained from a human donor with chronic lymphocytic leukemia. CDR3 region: CASSANSGRYQETQYF. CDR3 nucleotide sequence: TGTGCCAGCAGCGCCAATAGCGGGAGGTACCAAGAGACCCAGTACTTC.